This T cell receptor (beta chain) was identified during a study of long-term antiretroviral therapy in people with HIV. Study-wide results and caveats: Dating from the mid-2000s to the late 2010s, the blood was possibly obtained under older ART regimens. HIV repertoires spanned narrower CDR3 length ranges than controls. Those clones which expanded before ART made up the dominant part of the repertoire at all time points.

Investigators performed immunoSEQ version v3.0 at survey level. Data came from immunoSEQ multiplex PCR; TCRdb stores just in-frame clones and leaves some out. This sample has 30,000 to 35,000 clones, with roughly 74% found just once. The CDR3 totals 14 residues. V gave up 1 base and J gave up 5 bases, with 11 bases separating them. CDR1 is SGHAT and CDR2 is FQNNGV in the germline V gene. One or more pre-ART and two or more post-ART PBMC samples were available from each donor. A word on this clone: The antigen remains undetermined.

The V call is TRBV11-2, the J call TRBJ2-5; D ambiguous. The source is a man aged 50 to 59 with HIV. The sample consisted of unsorted PBMCs, taken 3 years after starting antiretroviral therapy. CDR3 sequence reads: CASSLAPPEETQYF. DNA for the CDR3: TGTGCCAGCAGCTTAGCCCCTCCGGAGGAGACCCAGTACTTC.